This TCR beta chain comes out of a study of blood T cells in healthy people across ages. Germline CDR1 reads SNHLY; CDR2 reads FYNNEI. The CDR3 is 16 amino acids. With 5 bases clipped from V and 4 bases from J, the junction kept 11 bases outside the gene matches. PCR was performed a second time for about 7 to 12 cycles using a sample-barcoded 5' primer and a J-beta primer mix. Through a template-switch adaptor with 12 random nucleotides, each cDNA molecule received a tag. TCRdb used MiXCR to reprocess the 5' RACE reads, holding one entry per CDR3 protein. In the table there are hundreds of thousands of distinct CDR3 sequences, about 62% of which are singletons. About this clonotype itself: Its antigen is unknown.

Findings and caveats of the study: Fewer expanded clones and more diversity marked long-lived versus aged donors.

The sequencing input was blood. The origin of this receptor is a young man in good health. The chain couples TRBV2 to TRBJ2-1; TRBD1 matches 7 bases. For the CDR3, the DNA is TGTGCCAGCAGTAGAGATGATGGACAGGTATACAATGAGCAGTTCTTC. Its translation is CASSRDDGQVYNEQFF.